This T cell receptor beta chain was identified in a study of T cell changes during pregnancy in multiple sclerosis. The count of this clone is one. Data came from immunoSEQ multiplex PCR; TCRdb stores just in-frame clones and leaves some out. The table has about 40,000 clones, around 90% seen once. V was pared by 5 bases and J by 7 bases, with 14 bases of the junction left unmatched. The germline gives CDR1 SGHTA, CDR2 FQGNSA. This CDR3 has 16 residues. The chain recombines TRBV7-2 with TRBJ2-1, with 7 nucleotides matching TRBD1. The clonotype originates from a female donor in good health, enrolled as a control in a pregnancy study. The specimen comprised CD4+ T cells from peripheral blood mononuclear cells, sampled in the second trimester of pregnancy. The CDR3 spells CASSAQGPLISNEQFF. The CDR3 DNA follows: TGTGCCAGCAGCGCACAGGGGCCCCTTATTTCAAATGAGCAGTTCTTC. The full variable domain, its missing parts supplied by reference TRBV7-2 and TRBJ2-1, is GAGVSQSPSNKVTEKGKDVELRCDPISGHTALYWYRQSLGQGLEFLIYFQGNSAPDKSGLPSDRFSAERTGGSVSTLTIQRTQQEDSAVYLCASSAQGPLISNEQFFGPGTRLTVL.